This T cell receptor beta chain was obtained from a study of cytomegalovirus exposure and HLA in healthy donors. J lost 0 bases, V lost 5 bases, and 6 bases had no gene match. This CDR3 has 15 amino acids. Germline values: CDR1 SGHTA, CDR2 FQGNSA. Method: immunoSEQ multiplex PCR; TCRdb's copy keeps in-frame clones and lacks some. The sample holds 100,000 to 120,000 clones, roughly 89% seen once. The TCR was taken from a woman aged 18-30 years in good health and CMV-seronegative. The V and J genes are TRBV7-2 and TRBJ2-7, with 8 positions matching TRBD1. The sequencing input was PBMCs. CDR3 bases: TGTGCCAGCAGCGCCTCCGGGACAGGCTCCTACGAGCAGTACTTC. Its protein is CASSASGTGSYEQYF.